There are many counts of the clone carrying this T cell receptor (beta chain). Its antigen remains unidentified. The record originates from a study of T cells in Graves' hyperthyroidism and ophthalmopathy. In the study overall: Peripheral blood was collected at initial diagnosis, before any treatment.

RNA transcripts provided the source from which TCR beta CDR3 regions were amplified. The HTBI primer set drove a first-round RT-PCR of the TCR CDR3. TCRdb passed the multiplex PCR reads through MiXCR, listing each CDR3 protein once. The data contain nearly 600,000 distinct CDR3 sequences, approximately 15% of them singletons. Study findings and constraints: Most thyroid clonotypes expanded above 0.001 were also detected in blood.

Germline V gene sequence: CDR1 KGHDR, CDR2 SFDVKD. The CDR3 runs to 15 residues. The V and J ends lost 3 bases and 6 bases, in that order; junction bases with no gene match: 6. The sequenced sample was blood. The sequence was collected from a woman aged 18-30 years with Graves' ophthalmopathy. The rearrangement links TRBV24-1 to TRBJ2-2, with 7 bases matching TRBD1. The CDR3 spells CATSDPDRVAGELFF. CDR3 DNA: TGTGCCACCAGTGATCCCGACAGGGTGGCCGGGGAGCTGTTTTTT.